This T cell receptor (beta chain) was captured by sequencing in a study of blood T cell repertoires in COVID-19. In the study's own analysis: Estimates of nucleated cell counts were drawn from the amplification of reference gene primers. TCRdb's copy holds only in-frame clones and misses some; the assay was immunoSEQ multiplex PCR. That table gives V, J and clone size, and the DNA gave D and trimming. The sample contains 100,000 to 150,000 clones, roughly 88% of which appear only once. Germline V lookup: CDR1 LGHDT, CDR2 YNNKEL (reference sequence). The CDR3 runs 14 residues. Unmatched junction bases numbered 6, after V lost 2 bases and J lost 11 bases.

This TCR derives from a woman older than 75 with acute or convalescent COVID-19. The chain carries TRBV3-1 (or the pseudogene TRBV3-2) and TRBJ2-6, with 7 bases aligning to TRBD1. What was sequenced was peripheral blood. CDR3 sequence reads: CASSQRTGLDVLTF. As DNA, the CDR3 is TGTGCCAGCAGCCAAAGGACAGGCCTCGACGTCCTGACTTTC.